This T cell receptor beta chain was identified in a study of multiple sclerosis patients with progressive multifocal leukoencephalopathy. Overall study results and limits: Before and during natalizumab, the clones expanded at PML already existed. Preferential TRBV-TRBJ pairings or common gene usage were not detected at PML. Most PML patients had lower entropy, suggesting less diverse TRB repertoires.

Concerning this clone: The target antigen is unknown.

Profiling relied on immunoSEQ multiplex PCR, and the TCRdb table lists in-frame clones only, not all of them. The sample contains some 31,000 clones, 70% to 90% of which appear only once. V lost 1 base to trimming and J lost 6 bases, with 11 bases between them. From germline, CDR1 is SGDLS and CDR2 YYNGEE. There are 14 residues in the CDR3. Noted time point: before natalizumab initiation. The clonotype was recovered from a human donor with multiple sclerosis. The chain links TRBV9 to TRBJ1-5; TRBD1 is a possible D gene (5 bases). What was sequenced was PBMCs. The CDR3 coding sequence is TGTGCCAGCAGCGTACTGGGGCAGGGTCAGCCCCAGCATTTT. This translates into CASSVLGQGQPQHF.